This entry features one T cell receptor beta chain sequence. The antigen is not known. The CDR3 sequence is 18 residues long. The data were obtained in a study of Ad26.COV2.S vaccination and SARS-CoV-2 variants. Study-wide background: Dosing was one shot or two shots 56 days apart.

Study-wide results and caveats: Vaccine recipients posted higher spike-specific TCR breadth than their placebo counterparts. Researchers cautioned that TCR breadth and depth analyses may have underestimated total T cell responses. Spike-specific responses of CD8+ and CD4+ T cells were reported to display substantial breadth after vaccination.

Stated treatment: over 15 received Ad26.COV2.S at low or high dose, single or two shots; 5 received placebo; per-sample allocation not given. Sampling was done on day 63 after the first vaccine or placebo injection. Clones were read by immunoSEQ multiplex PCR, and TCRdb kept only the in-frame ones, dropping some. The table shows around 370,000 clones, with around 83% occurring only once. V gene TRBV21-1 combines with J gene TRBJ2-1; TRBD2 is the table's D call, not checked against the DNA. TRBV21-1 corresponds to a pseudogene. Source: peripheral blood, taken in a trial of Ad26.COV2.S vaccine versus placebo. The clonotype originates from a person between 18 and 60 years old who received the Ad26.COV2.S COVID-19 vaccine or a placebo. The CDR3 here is CASNSTGGGMSSYNEQFF. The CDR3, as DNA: TGTGCCAGCAACTCTACGGGGGGCGGGATGAGCTCCTACAATGAGCAGTTCTTC.